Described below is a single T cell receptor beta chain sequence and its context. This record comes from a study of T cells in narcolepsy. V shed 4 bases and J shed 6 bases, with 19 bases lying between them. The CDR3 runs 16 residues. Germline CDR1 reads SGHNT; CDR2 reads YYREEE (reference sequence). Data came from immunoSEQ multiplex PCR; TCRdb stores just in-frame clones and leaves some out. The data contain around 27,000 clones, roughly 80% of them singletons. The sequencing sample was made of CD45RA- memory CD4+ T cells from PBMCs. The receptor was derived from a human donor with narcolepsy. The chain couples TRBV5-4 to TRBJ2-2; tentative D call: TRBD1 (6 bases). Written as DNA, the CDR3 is TGTGCCAGCAGCCCCCCCGGAGCACAGGGACCCGGGGAGCTGTTTTTT. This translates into CASSPPGAQGPGELFF.